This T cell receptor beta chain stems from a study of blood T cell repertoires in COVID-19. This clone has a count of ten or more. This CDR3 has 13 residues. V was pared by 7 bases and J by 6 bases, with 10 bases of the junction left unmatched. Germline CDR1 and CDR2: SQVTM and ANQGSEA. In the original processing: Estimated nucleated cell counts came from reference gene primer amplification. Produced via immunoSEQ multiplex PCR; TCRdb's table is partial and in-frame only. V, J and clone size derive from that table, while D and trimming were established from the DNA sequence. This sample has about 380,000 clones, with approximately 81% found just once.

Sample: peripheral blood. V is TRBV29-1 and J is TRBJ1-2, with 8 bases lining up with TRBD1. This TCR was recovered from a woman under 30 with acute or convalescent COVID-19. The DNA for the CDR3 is TGCAGCGCTAGAATCGCAGGGGGCAATGGCTACACCTTC. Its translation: CSARIAGGNGYTF.